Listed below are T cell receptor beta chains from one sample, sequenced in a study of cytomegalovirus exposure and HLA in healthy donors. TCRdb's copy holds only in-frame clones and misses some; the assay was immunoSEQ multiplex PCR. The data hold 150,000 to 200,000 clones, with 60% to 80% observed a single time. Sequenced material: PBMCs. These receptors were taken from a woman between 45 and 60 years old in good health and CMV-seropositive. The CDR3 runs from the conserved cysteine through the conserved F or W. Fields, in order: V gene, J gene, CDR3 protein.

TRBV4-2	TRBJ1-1	CASSLRTGDNTEAFF
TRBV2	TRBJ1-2	CASSVGTGATGYTF
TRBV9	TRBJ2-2	CASSPTGGGGELFF
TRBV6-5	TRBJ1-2	CASSSDRTFNYGYTF
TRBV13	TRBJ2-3	CASSLVLAADTQYF
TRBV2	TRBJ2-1	CAGSSYNEQFF
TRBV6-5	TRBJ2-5	CASSPTSGGQETQYF
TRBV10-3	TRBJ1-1	CAISTGPEAFF
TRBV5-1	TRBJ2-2	CASSPVINTGELFF
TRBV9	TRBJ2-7	CASSPFGTGGEQYF
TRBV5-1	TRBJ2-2	CASSLVPGLGTGELFF
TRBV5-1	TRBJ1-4	CASSTSGVKNEKLFF
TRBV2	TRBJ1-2	CASSGQLDYGYTF
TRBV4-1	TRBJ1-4	CASSFGQGNEKLFF
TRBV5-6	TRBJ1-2	CASSLDRVVYGYTF
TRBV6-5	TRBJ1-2	CASSVGSSHTF
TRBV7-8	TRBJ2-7	CASSLVRELVYEQYF
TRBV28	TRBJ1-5	CASSLRQGDQPQHF
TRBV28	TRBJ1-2	CASSGGGQGRYGYTF
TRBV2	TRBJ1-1	CASTREGGTGRHAFF
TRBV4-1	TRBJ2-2	CASSHASQRGTGELFF
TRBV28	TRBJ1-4	CASGTVSEKLFF
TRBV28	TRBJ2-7	CASSLPRYEQYF
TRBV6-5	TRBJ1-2	CASKRTGENYGYTF
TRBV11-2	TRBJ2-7	CASSLGAGRDSYEQYF
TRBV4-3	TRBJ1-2	CASSQDGAWGYTF
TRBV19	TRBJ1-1	CASSLRGYTEAFF
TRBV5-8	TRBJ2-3	CASKGRDPITDTQYF